This TCR beta chain was obtained from a study of cytomegalovirus exposure and HLA in healthy donors. The PCR employed 60 Vbeta primers together with 13 Jbeta primers. Profiled with immunoSEQ multiplex PCR; TCRdb holds only in-frame clones, not every one. Of some 160,000 clones listed, around 83% are singletons. J gave up 6 bases and V 6 bases, and 7 bases lay outside the gene matches. This CDR3 region has 14 residues. Germline CDR1 LGHNA, CDR2 YSLEER. This chain joins TRBV4-3 and TRBJ2-5, with TRBD1 matching 10 bases. This receptor was obtained from a young man in good health and CMV-seropositive. Specimen: PBMCs. For the CDR3, the DNA is TGCGCCAGCAGTCTCGGACAGGGGGGTCAGACCCAGTACTTC. Its translation is CASSLGQGGQTQYF.